Below, 19 T cell receptor beta chains from the same sample are listed, as sequenced in a study of T cell changes during pregnancy in multiple sclerosis. Here immunoSEQ multiplex PCR was the method, and the copy in TCRdb shows in-frame clones only, minus some. The profile shows 69,000 or so clones, 85% to 95% of them singletons. Here the sequenced sample was peripheral blood, taken before pregnancy. The source of these receptors is a female donor with multiple sclerosis, enrolled in a pregnancy study.

The rearrangement joins TRBV27 to TRBJ2-7; 8 bases align to TRBD2. The V gene's germline CDR1 is MNHEY and CDR2 SMNVEV (reference sequence). This CDR3 contains 15 residues. Trimming took 3 bases from V and 2 from J; bases not matched to a gene: 6. CDR3 bases: TGTGCCAGCAGTTTGTCGGGACTAGGAACCTACGAGCAGTACTTC. It translates to CASSLSGLGTYEQYF.

V usage is TRBV4-1 and J usage is TRBJ1-5; D perhaps matches TRBD1 (5 bases). CDR1 is MGHRA and CDR2 is YSYEKL in the germline V gene. This CDR3 contains 16 residues. V was shortened by 0 bases and J by 2 bases, with 11 bases between the two germline ends. Here the CDR3 DNA reads TGCGCCAGCAGCCAAGATGGGGGAGGTGGCAATCAGCCCCAGCATTTT. Protein sequence: CASSQDGGGGNQPQHF.

The rearrangement joins TRBV4-3 to TRBJ2-2; TRBD1 is a possible D gene (5 bases). Germline V lookup: CDR1 LGHNA, CDR2 YSLEER. The CDR3 length is 14 residues. V gave up 0 bases and J gave up 7 bases, with 9 bases separating them. The CDR3 nucleotides are TGCGCCAGCAGCCAAGATCTAGGGGTCGGGGAGCTGTTTTTT. It translates to CASSQDLGVGELFF.

The gene calls are TRBV28 and TRBJ2-4, with 10 positions matching TRBD2. Germline lookup yields CDR1 MDHEN and CDR2 SYDVKM. CDR3 length equals 15 residues. J lost 4 bases, V lost 2 bases, and 2 bases had no gene match. The CDR3 here is CASSLASGGKNIQYF. CDR3 DNA sequence: TGTGCCAGCAGTTTAGCTAGCGGGGGAAAAAACATTCAGTACTTC.

This sequence joins TRBV27 and TRBJ2-7, with 10 bases matching TRBD1. In germline, CDR1 is MNHEY, CDR2 SMNVEV (reference sequence). Trimming at V came to 10 bases and at J to 3 bases, leaving 15 bases not matched to a gene. The CDR3 totals 16 residues. This CDR3 reads CATIGGRDRGIYEQYF. CDR3 coding DNA: TGTGCCACTATTGGGGGGCGGGACAGGGGTATCTACGAGCAGTACTTC.

The V and J genes are TRBV5-4 and TRBJ2-1, with D perhaps matching TRBD2 (6 bases). V lost 0 bases and J lost 10, with 17 bases in between. CDR3 length: 15 residues. In germline, CDR1 is SGHNT, CDR2 YYREEE (reference sequence). The CDR3 loop reads CASSLETDERGEQFF. In DNA form, the CDR3 reads TGTGCCAGCAGCTTGGAAACGGATGAACGGGGGGAGCAGTTCTTC.

The V gene is TRBV11-2, the J gene TRBJ2-2, with D possibly matching TRBD2 (5 bases). The V gene lost 8 bases and the J gene lost 5 bases, with 12 bases spanning the gap. The CDR3 is 13 amino acids. Per the germline V gene, CDR1 is SGHAT and CDR2 is FQNNGV. The CDR3 reads CASGSWTTGELFF. CDR3 sequence (DNA): TGTGCCAGCGGGAGCTGGACGACCGGGGAGCTGTTTTTT.

This clone was seen only a few times. This sample includes further DNA sequences coding for the same CDR3. V gene TRBV6-5 combines with J gene TRBJ1-2, with TRBD1 identical over 7 bases. Germline loops: CDR1 MNHEY, CDR2 SVGAGI. The CDR3 totals 13 residues. V shed 4 bases and J 2 bases; nucleotides not matched to a gene: 1. The CDR3 spells CASSSTGNYGYTF. The CDR3 nucleotides read TGTGCCAGCAGTTCGACAGGGAACTATGGCTACACCTTC.

The CDR3 sequence is CAWSVRNRGPYTF. The CDR3 coding sequence is TGTGCCTGGAGTGTAAGAAACAGGGGCCCCTACACCTTC. V gene TRBV30 combines with J gene TRBJ1-2; TRBD1 agrees at 7 bases. V lost 0 bases, J lost 10 bases, and 8 bases stayed unmatched. The length of the CDR3 is 13 residues. Germline CDR1 reads GTSNPN; CDR2 reads SVGIG (reference sequence).

The chain is built from TRBV11-2 and TRBJ2-4; D ambiguous. This CDR3 is 16 amino acids long. Deletions cut 2 bases from V and 1 base from J, with 12 bases between. In germline, CDR1 is SGHAT, CDR2 FQNNGV. This CDR3 reads CASSLQRTHAKNIQYF. CDR3 in DNA: TGTGCCAGCAGCTTACAAAGAACACACGCCAAAAACATTCAGTACTTC.

The rearrangement uses TRBV12-5 and TRBJ2-2; D gene unclear. The germline gives CDR1 LGHNT, CDR2 FRNRAP. The V end was cut by 3 bases, the J end by 1 base, with 6 bases between. This CDR3 spans 14 amino acids. The CDR3 DNA reads TGTGCTAGTGGTTTTTCAGGGAACACCGGGGAGCTGTTTTTT. Translated: CASGFSGNTGELFF.

This CDR3 is CASSPQQGGLNTGELFF. The CDR3 nucleotides are TGTGCCAGCTCACCTCAACAGGGGGGACTGAACACCGGGGAGCTGTTTTTT. The chain is built from TRBV18 and TRBJ2-2; 8 bases are shared with TRBD1. CDR3 length: 17 amino acids. Trimming at V came to 3 bases and at J to 1 base, leaving 7 bases not matched to a gene. Germline V lookup: CDR1 KGHSH, CDR2 LQKENI.

The rearrangement uses TRBV10-3 and TRBJ2-5; 7 bases are shared with TRBD1. The V gene's germline CDR1 is ENHRY and CDR2 SYGVKD. V shed 8 bases and J 5 bases; nucleotides not matched to a gene: 11. This CDR3 contains 14 residues. CDR3 nucleotide sequence: TGTGCCATCGCCTCACAGGGGAATAGGGAGACCCAGTACTTC. As protein: CAIASQGNRETQYF.

The gene calls are TRBV6-1 and TRBJ2-3, with 9 nucleotides matching TRBD2. In germline, CDR1 is MNHNS, CDR2 SASEGT. The CDR3 runs to 14 residues. Trimming cost V 10 bases and J 2 bases; bases outside gene matches: 7. The CDR3 protein is CATRTSATTDTQYF. Here the CDR3 DNA reads TGTGCCACAAGGACTAGCGCAACCACAGATACGCAGTATTTT.

The rearrangement links TRBV7-9 to TRBJ2-5; TRBD2 agrees at 8 bases. J lost 4 bases, V lost 0 bases, and 7 bases had no gene match. Per the germline V gene, CDR1 is SEHNR and CDR2 is FQNEAQ (reference sequence). The CDR3 totals 16 residues. This CDR3 reads CASSLAAGGVGETQYF. The CDR3 nucleotides read TGTGCCAGCAGCTTAGCGGCGGGAGGTGTCGGAGAGACCCAGTACTTC.

This clone has more than one count but fewer than ten. The chain couples TRBV4-1 to TRBJ1-1; D ambiguous. Looked up from germline, CDR1 is MGHRA and CDR2 is YSYEKL. Trimming took off 0 bases at V and 1 base at J, with 6 bases between the two ends. The CDR3 is made up of 14 amino acids. CDR3 amino acids: CASSQDLSNTEAFF. The CDR3, as DNA: TGCGCCAGCAGCCAAGACCTTTCGAACACTGAAGCTTTCTTT.

The chain has TRBV12-5 and TRBJ1-1; 7 bases line up with TRBD1. This CDR3 comprises 13 residues. Germline-derived CDR1 and CDR2 are LGHNT and FRNRAP. The trim removed 6 bases at V and 1 base at J, leaving 2 bases unmatched. CDR3 nucleotide sequence: TGTGCTAGTGGCCGGGACAGGAACACTGAAGCTTTCTTT. Protein product: CASGRDRNTEAFF.

There are a few counts of this clone. J is TRBJ1-1 and V is TRBV25-1; D perhaps matches TRBD1 (5 bases). Germline loops: CDR1 MGHDK, CDR2 SYGVNS. CDR3 length: 14 residues. Trimming pared 3 bases from V and 0 bases from J, leaving 8 bases between. CDR3 loop: CASSDQGLNTEAFF. The CDR3 region has the DNA TGTGCCAGCAGTGACCAGGGATTGAACACTGAAGCTTTCTTT.

CDR3 amino acids: CASSTPLAANTGELFF. The CDR3, as DNA: TGTGCCAGTAGTACACCACTAGCAGCAAACACCGGGGAGCTGTTTTTT. The rearrangement links TRBV19 to TRBJ2-2; a possible D gene is TRBD2 (6 bases). This CDR3 comprises 16 residues. Trimming took 4 bases from V and 2 from J, leaving 14 bases between them. Looked up from germline, CDR1 is LNHDA and CDR2 is SQIVND (reference sequence).